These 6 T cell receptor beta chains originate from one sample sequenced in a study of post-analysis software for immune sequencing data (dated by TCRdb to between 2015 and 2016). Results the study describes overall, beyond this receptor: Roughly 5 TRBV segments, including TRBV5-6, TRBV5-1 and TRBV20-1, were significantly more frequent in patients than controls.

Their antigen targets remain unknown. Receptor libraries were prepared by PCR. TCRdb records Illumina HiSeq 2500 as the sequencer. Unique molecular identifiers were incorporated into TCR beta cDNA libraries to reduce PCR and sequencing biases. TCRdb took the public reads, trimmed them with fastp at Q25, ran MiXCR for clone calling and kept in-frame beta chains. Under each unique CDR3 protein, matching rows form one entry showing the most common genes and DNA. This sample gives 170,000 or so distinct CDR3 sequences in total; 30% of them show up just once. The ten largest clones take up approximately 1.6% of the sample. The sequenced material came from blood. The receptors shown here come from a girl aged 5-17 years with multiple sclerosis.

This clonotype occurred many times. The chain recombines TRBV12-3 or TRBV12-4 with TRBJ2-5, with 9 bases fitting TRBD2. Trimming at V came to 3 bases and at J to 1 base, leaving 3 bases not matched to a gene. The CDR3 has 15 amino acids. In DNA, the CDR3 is TGTGCCAGCAGTTTGTCTAGCGGGATCCAAGAGACCCAGTACTTC. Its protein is CASSLSSGIQETQYF.

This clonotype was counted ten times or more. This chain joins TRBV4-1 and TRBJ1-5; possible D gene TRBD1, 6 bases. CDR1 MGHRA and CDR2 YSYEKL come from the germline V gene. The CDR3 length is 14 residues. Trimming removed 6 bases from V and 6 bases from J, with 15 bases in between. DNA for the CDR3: TGCGCCAGCAGACAACAGGGAGATGGTCAGCCCCAGCATTTT. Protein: CASRQQGDGQPQHF.

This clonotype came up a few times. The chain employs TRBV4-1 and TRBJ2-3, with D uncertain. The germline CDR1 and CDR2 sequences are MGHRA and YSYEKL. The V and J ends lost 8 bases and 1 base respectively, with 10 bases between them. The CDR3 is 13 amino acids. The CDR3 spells CASRPPGTDTQYF. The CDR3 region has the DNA TGCGCCAGCCGACCCCCGGGCACAGATACGCAGTATTTT.

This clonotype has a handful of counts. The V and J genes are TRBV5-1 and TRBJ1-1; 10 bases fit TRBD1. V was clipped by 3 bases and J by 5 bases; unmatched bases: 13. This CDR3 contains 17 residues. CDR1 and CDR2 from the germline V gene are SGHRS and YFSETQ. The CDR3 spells CASSWGGTGEVRTEAFF. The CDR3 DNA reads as TGCGCCAGCAGCTGGGGGGGGACAGGGGAGGTAAGGACTGAAGCTTTCTTT.

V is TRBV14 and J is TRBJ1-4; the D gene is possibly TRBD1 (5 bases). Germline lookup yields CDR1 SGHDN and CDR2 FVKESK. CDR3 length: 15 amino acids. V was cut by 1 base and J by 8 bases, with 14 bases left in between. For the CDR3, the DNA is TGTGCCAGCAGCCAAGTCGAGGGGAGGTCGGAAAAACTGTTTTTT. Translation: CASSQVEGRSEKLFF.

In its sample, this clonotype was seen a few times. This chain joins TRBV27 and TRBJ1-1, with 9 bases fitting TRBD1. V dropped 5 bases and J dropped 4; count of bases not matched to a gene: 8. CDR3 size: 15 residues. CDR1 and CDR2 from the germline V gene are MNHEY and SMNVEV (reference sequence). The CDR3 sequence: CASSLTGGWGTEAFF. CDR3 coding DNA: TGTGCCAGCAGTCTTACAGGGGGCTGGGGCACTGAAGCTTTCTTT.